The present T cell receptor (beta chain) was sequenced within a study of OX40 agonist ivuxolimab in advanced cancers. The method was immunoSEQ multiplex PCR; TCRdb's version includes in-frame clones alone and lacks a portion of them. The sample lists about 64,000 clones; about 86% were seen once. This clone was detected only once. The CDR3 extends over 16 amino acids. Germline trimming cut 1 base from V and 4 bases from J; bases unmatched to any gene: 4. In germline, CDR1 is SEHNR, CDR2 FQNEAQ (reference sequence). This chain joins TRBV7-9 and TRBJ2-2; 9 bases are shared with TRBD1. The input for sequencing was CD4+ or CD8+ T cells sorted from blood, taken in a trial of the OX40 agonist ivuxolimab. The TCR sequence derives from an adult with an advanced solid tumor such as melanoma, head and neck, liver or kidney cancer. In DNA, the CDR3 is TGTGCCAGCAGCTTAGGAGGGACAGGGCGCACCGGGGAGCTGTTTTTT. Encoded protein: CASSLGGTGRTGELFF.